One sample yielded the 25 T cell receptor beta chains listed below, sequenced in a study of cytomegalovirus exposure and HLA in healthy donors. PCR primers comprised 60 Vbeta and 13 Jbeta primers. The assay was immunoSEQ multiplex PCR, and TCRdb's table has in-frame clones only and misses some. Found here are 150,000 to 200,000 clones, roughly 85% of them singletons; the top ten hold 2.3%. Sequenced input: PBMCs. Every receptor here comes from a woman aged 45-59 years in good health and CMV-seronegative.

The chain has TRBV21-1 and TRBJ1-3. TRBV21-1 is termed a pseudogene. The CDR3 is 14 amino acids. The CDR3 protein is CASSTLRYGNTIYF. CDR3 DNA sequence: TGTGCCAGCAGCACCCTTAGATACGGAAACACCATATATTTT.

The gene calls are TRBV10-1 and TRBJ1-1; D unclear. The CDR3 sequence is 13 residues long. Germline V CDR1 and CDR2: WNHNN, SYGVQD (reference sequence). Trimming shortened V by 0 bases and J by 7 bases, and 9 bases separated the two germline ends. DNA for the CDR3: TGCGCCAGCAGTGAGTCGGGGAGCCTTGAAGCTTTCTTT. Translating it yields CASSESGSLEAFF.

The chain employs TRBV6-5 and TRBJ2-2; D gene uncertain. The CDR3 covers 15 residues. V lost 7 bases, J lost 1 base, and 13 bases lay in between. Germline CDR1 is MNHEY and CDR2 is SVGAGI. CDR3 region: CASKARIGNTGELFF. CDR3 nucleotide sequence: TGTGCCAGCAAGGCTAGAATAGGGAACACCGGGGAGCTGTTTTTT.

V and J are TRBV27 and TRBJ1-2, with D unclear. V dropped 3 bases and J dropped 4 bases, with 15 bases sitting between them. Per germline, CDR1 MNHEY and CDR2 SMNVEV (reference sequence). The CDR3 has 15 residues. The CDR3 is CASSFATGVGYGYTF. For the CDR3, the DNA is TGTGCCAGCAGTTTCGCCACCGGGGTCGGCTATGGCTACACCTTC.

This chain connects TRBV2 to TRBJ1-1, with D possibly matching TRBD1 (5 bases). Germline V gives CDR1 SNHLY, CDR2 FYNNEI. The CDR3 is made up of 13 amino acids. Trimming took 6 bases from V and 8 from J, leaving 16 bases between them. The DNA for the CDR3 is TGTGCCAGCAGCCTCACAGGACCGCACGAAGCTTTCTTT. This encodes CASSLTGPHEAFF.

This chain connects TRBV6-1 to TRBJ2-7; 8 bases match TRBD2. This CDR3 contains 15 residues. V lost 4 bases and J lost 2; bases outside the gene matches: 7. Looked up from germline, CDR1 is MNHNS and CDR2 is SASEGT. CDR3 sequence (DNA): TGTGCCAGCAGTGTACGGGGCGGGGGGCCCTACGAGCAGTACTTC. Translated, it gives CASSVRGGGPYEQYF.

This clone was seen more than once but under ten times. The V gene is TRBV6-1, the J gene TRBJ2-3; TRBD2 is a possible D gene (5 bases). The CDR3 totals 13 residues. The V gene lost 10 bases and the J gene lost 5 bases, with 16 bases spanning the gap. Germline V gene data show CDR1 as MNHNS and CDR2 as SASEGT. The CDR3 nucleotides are TGTGCCACCTCGACGGGGTTTGGAGATACGCAGTATTTT. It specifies CATSTGFGDTQYF.

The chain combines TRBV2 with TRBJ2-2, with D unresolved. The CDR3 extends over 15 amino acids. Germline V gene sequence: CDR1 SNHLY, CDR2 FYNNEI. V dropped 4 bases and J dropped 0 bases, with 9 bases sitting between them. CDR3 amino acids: CASSARVSNTGELFF. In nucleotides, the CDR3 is TGTGCCAGCAGTGCCCGGGTCTCGAACACCGGGGAGCTGTTTTTT.

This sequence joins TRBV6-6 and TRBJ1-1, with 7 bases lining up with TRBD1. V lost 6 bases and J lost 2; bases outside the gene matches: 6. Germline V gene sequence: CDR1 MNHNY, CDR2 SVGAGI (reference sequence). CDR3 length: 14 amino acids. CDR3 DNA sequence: TGTGCCAGCAGGCCGGGACAGAGAAACACTGAAGCTTTCTTT. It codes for CASRPGQRNTEAFF.

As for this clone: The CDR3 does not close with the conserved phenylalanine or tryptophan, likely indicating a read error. CDR3 coding DNA: TGTGCCAGCAGCGTGACCGGGCCGGACACTGAAGCTTTCTCT. This translates into CASSVTGPDTEAFS. V and J are TRBV9 and TRBJ1-1; D is ambiguous. The V end was cut by 2 bases, the J end by 3 bases, with 11 bases between. The CDR3 has 14 residues. Germline V gives CDR1 SGDLS, CDR2 YYNGEE.

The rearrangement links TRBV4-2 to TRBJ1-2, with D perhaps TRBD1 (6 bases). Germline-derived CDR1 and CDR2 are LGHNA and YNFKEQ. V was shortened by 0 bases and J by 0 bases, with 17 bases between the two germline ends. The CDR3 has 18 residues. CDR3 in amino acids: CASSQELARGLANYGYTF. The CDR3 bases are TGTGCCAGCAGCCAAGAGTTGGCCAGGGGTTTAGCTAACTATGGCTACACCTTC.

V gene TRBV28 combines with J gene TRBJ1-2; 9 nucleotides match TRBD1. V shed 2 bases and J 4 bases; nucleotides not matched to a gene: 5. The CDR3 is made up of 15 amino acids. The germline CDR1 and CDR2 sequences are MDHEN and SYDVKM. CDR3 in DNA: TGTGCCAGCAGTTTAGAACAGGGGGCTACCTATGGCTACACCTTC. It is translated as CASSLEQGATYGYTF.

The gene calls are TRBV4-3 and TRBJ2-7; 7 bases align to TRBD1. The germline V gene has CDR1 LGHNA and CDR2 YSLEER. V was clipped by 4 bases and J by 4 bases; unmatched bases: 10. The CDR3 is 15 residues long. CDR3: CASSPDRVGLYEQYF. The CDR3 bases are TGCGCCAGCAGCCCCGACAGGGTTGGGTTGTACGAGCAGTACTTC.

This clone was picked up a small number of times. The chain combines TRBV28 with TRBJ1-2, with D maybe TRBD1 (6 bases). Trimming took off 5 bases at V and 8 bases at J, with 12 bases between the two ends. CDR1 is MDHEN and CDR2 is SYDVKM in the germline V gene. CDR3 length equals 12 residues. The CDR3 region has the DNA TGTGCCAGCAGTACAGGGTCGTGGGGCTACACCTTC. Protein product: CASSTGSWGYTF.

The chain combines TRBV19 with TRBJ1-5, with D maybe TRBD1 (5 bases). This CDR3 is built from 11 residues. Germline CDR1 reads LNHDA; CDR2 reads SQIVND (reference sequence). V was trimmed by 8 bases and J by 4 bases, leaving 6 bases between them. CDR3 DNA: TGTGCCAGTGGGGGGAATCAGCCCCAGCATTTT. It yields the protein CASGGNQPQHF.

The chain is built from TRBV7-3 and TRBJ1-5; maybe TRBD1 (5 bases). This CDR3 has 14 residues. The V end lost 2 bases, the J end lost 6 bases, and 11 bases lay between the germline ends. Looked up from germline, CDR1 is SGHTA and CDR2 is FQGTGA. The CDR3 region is CASSLGWGPQPQHF. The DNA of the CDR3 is TGTGCCAGCAGCTTAGGCTGGGGCCCTCAGCCCCAGCATTTT.

The CDR3 DNA reads as TGTGCCAGCAGCGCCCAACAGGGTTACTGGACCGGGGAGCTGTTTTTT. Translation gives CASSAQQGYWTGELFF. V usage is TRBV9 and J usage is TRBJ2-2; D is perhaps TRBD1 (6 bases). This CDR3 comprises 16 residues. V was clipped by 3 bases and J by 5 bases, with 17 bases between them. Germline lookup yields CDR1 SGDLS and CDR2 YYNGEE.

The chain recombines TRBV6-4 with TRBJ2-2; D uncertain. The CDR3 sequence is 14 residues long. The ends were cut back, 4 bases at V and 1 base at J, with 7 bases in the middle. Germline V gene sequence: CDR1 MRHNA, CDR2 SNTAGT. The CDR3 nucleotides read TGTGCCAGCAGTGCGCGTATGAACACCGGGGAGCTGTTTTTT. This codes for CASSARMNTGELFF.

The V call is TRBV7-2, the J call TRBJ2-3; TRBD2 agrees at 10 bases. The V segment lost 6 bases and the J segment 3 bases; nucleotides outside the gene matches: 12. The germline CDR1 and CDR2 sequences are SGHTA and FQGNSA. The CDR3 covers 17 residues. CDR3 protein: CASSFSGRPWVTDTQYF. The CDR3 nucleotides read TGTGCCAGCAGTTTTAGCGGGAGGCCTTGGGTAACAGATACGCAGTATTTT.

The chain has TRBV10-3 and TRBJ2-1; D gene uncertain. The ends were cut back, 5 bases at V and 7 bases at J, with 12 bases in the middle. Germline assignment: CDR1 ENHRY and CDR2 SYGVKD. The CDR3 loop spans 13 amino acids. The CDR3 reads CAISPITDNEQFF. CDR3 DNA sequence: TGTGCCATCAGTCCTATTACAGATAATGAGCAGTTCTTC.

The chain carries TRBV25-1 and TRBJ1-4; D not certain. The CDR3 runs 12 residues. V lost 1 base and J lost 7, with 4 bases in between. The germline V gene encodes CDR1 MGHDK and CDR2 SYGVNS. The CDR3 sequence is CASSESGEKLFF. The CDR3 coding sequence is TGTGCCAGCAGTGAATCGGGTGAAAAACTGTTTTTT.

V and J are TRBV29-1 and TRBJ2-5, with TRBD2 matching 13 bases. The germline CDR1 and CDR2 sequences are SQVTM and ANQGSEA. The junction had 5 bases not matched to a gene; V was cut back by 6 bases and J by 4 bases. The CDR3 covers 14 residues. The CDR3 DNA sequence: TGCAGCGTCGGACTAGCGGGAGACCTAGAGACCCAGTACTTC. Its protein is CSVGLAGDLETQYF.

CDR3 sequence (DNA): TGTGCCTGGAGTATTGGGGCGTTGAACACTGAAGCTTTCTTT. Translated: CAWSIGALNTEAFF. V gene TRBV30 combines with J gene TRBJ1-1; weak D call: TRBD1 (5 bases). The CDR3 runs 14 residues. Trimming left V 2 bases short and J 0 bases short, with 10 bases between. From germline, CDR1 is GTSNPN and CDR2 SVGIG (reference sequence).

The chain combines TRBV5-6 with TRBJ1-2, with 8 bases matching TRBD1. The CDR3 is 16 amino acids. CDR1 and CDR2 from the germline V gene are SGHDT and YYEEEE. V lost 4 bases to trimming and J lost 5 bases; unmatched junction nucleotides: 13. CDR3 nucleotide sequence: TGTGCCAGCAGCACCTGGACAGGGTCTCTTGGGTATGGCTACACCTTC. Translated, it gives CASSTWTGSLGYGYTF.

The CDR3 sequence: CASSQDPGGEQFF. CDR3 nucleotides: TGTGCCAGCAGCCAAGATCCGGGGGGCGAGCAGTTCTTC. V usage is TRBV14 and J usage is TRBJ2-1, with D perhaps matching TRBD2 (7 bases). Germline V gene lookup returns CDR1 SGHDN and CDR2 FVKESK. The length of the CDR3 is 13 residues. V gave up 0 bases and J gave up 10 bases, with 10 bases separating them.